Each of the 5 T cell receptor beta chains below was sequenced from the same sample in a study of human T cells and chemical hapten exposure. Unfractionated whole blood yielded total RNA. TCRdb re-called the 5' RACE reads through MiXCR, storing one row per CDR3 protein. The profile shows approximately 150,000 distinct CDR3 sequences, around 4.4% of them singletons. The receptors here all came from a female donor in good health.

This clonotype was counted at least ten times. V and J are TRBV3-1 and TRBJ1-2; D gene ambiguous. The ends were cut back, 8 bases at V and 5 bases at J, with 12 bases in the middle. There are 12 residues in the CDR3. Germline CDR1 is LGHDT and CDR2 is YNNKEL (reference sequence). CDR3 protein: CASGEWGYGYTF. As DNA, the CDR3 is TGTGCCAGCGGGGAATGGGGTTATGGCTACACCTTC.

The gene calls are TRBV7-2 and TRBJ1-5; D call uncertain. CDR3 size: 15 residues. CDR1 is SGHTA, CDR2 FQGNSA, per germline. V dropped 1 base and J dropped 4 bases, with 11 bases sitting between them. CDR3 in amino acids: CASSLVGQINQPQHF. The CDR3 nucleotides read TGTGCCAGCAGCTTAGTAGGGCAGATAAATCAGCCCCAGCATTTT.

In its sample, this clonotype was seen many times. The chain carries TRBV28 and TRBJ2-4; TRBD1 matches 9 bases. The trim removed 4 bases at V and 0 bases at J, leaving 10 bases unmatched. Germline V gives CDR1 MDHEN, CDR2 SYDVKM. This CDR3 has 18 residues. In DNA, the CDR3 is TGTGCCAGCAGTTCGGCCGGGACAGGGACCGGAGCCAAAAACATTCAGTACTTC. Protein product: CASSSAGTGTGAKNIQYF.

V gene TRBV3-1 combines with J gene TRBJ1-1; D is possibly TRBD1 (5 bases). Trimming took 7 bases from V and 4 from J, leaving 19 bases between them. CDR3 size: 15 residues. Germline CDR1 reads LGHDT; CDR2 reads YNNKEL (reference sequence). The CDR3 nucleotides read TGTGCCAGCACCTCCTCGGGGGGGTGGAGCACTGAAGCTTTCTTT. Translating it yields CASTSSGGWSTEAFF.

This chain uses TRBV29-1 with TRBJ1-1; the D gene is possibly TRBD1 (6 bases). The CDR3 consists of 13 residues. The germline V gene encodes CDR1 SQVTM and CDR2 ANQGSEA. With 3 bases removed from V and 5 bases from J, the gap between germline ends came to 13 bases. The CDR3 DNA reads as TGCAGCGTTGAGCTGGGGGCAAGGACTGAAGCTTTCTTT. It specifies CSVELGARTEAFF.